One sample yielded the 31 T cell receptor beta chains listed below, sequenced in a study of PD-1 blockade in mismatch repair-deficient tumors. This table comes from immunoSEQ multiplex PCR, and its TCRdb copy is limited to in-frame clones, with some not included. The sample yields some 51,000 clones, over 75% seen once. The specimen comprised peripheral blood, sampled around 19 weeks after starting pembrolizumab. These receptors all come from an adult with mismatch repair-deficient cancer.

As DNA, the CDR3 is TGCAGCGTCTCTGGGGCGGCAGATCAGCCCCAGCATTTT. This gives the protein CSVSGAADQPQHF. The J gene is TRBJ1-5, the V gene TRBV29-1, with D maybe TRBD1 (5 bases). Trimming shortened V by 6 bases and J by 5 bases, and 14 bases separated the two germline ends. The CDR3 length is 13 residues. Germline loops: CDR1 SQVTM, CDR2 ANQGSEA.

The chain uses TRBV11-1 and TRBJ1-1; maybe TRBD1 (5 bases). The CDR3 loop spans 14 amino acids. Germline V gene data show CDR1 as SGHAT and CDR2 as FQDESV (reference sequence). Trimming removed 3 bases from V and 1 base from J, with 9 bases in between. In nucleotides, the CDR3 is TGTGCCAGCAGCTTTGGGGGAGCGAACACTGAAGCTTTCTTT. Protein sequence: CASSFGGANTEAFF.

The chain recombines TRBV6-5 with TRBJ1-2; 7 nucleotides match TRBD1. V shed 7 bases, J shed 3 bases, and the junction held 2 bases outside the gene matches. The length of the CDR3 is 12 residues. CDR1 and CDR2 (germline): MNHEY, SVGAGI. The DNA of the CDR3 is TGTGCCAGCACCAGGGGGGACTATGGCTACACCTTC. It translates to CASTRGDYGYTF.

The rearrangement uses TRBV7-3 and TRBJ2-7, with TRBD2 as a possible D gene (5 bases). CDR1 and CDR2 from the germline V gene are SGHTA and FQGTGA. The CDR3 has 12 residues. Trimming shortened V by 3 bases and J by 3 bases, and 6 bases separated the two germline ends. CDR3 region: CASSLDFYEQYF. For the CDR3, the DNA is TGTGCCAGCAGCTTGGACTTCTACGAGCAGTACTTC.

The sample holds one count of this clone. The chain has TRBV27 and TRBJ2-7; D is uncertain. This CDR3 is 13 amino acids long. Germline CDR1 reads MNHEY; CDR2 reads SMNVEV (reference sequence). V was clipped by 4 bases and J by 2 bases, with 9 bases between them. CDR3 in DNA: TGTGCCAGCAGTTCCCTCTCCCCCTACGAGCAGTACTTC. It is translated as CASSSLSPYEQYF.

This chain uses TRBV11-2 with TRBJ2-1; TRBD1 is a possible D gene (6 bases). This CDR3 has 15 residues. The V end lost 4 bases, the J end lost 0 bases, and 10 bases lay between the germline ends. Germline V gives CDR1 SGHAT, CDR2 FQNNGV. This CDR3 is CASSSDRSSYNEQFF. The CDR3 DNA follows: TGTGCCAGCAGCTCTGACAGGAGCTCCTACAATGAGCAGTTCTTC.

V gene TRBV11-2 combines with J gene TRBJ2-1, with a possible D match to TRBD2 (5 bases). The CDR3 loop spans 14 amino acids. The germline V gene has CDR1 SGHAT and CDR2 FQNNGV. V lost 4 bases and J lost 9, with 16 bases in between. DNA of the CDR3: TGTGCCAGCAGCTCTCTAGCTTTCGGTGCTGAGCAGTTCTTC. It translates to CASSSLAFGAEQFF.

The chain employs TRBV28 and TRBJ1-2; D gene unclear. Deletions cut 6 bases from V and 0 bases from J, with 11 bases between. Germline V gene data show CDR1 as MDHEN and CDR2 as SYDVKM. This CDR3 is 14 amino acids long. CDR3 DNA sequence: TGTGCCAGCAGGAAAGCAGGTGCTAACTATGGCTACACCTTC. Translated, it gives CASRKAGANYGYTF.

This clone was seen only once. This chain connects TRBV5-1 to TRBJ2-1, with 8 bases lining up with TRBD1. The V gene end was trimmed by 1 base and the J gene end by 6 bases; junction bases not matched to a gene: 6. This CDR3 has 15 amino acids. Per germline, CDR1 SGHRS and CDR2 YFSETQ. This chain's CDR3 is CASSLSQGAVNEQFF. CDR3 coding DNA: TGCGCCAGCAGCTTGTCGCAGGGGGCTGTCAATGAGCAGTTCTTC.

This chain joins TRBV5-6 and TRBJ2-7; D is unresolved. V was trimmed by 4 bases and J by 0 bases, leaving 14 bases between them. The CDR3 is 15 amino acids. Germline CDR1 and CDR2: SGHDT and YYEEEE. CDR3 sequence (DNA): TGTGCCAGCAGCCTTTTCGCGCAAGTCTCCTACGAGCAGTACTTC. It is translated as CASSLFAQVSYEQYF. Full variable domain (remainder filled in from reference TRBV5-6 and TRBJ2-7): DAGVTQSPTHLIKTRGQQVTLRCSPKSGHDTVSWYQQALGQGPQFIFQYYEEEERQRGNFPDRFSGHQFPNYSSELNVNALLLGDSALYLCASSLFAQVSYEQYFGPGTRLTVT.

In DNA, the CDR3 is TGTGCCAGCAGTTACTCACAGGCCATTACTGAAGCTTTCTTT. It translates to CASSYSQAITEAFF. This sequence joins TRBV6-5 and TRBJ1-1; possible D gene TRBD1, 5 bases. CDR3 size: 14 residues. Germline loops: CDR1 MNHEY, CDR2 SVGAGI. Trimming stripped 0 bases from V and 5 bases from J, with 10 bases between.

Comment on this clone: A junction end diverges from the germline sequence, so it may reflect a read error. The chain links TRBV11-3 to TRBJ2-1; the D gene is possibly TRBD2 (5 bases). The germline V gene encodes CDR1 SGHNT and CDR2 YENEEA. CDR3 length: 15 residues. As DNA, the CDR3 is TGTGCCAGCAGTTTAGGGAGCCCAGAATACAATGAGCAGTTCTTC. Protein product: CASSLGSPEYNEQFF.

The CDR3 loop reads CAISVEVHNEQFF. The CDR3 DNA reads as TGTGCCATCAGTGTTGAGGTCCACAATGAGCAGTTCTTC. The chain is built from TRBV10-3 and TRBJ2-1, with D hard to call. V was shortened by 4 bases and J by 5 bases, with 9 bases between the two germline ends. In germline, CDR1 is ENHRY, CDR2 SYGVKD. The CDR3 totals 13 residues.

The chain joins TRBV7-2 to TRBJ1-2, with D possibly TRBD1 on 5 matching bases. Germline V CDR1 and CDR2: SGHTA, FQGNSA. Deletions cut 3 bases from V and 7 bases from J, with 15 bases between. The CDR3 covers 14 residues. CDR3 loop: CASSFNLGAGGYTF. The CDR3 nucleotides are TGTGCCAGCAGCTTTAATCTCGGGGCTGGTGGCTACACCTTC.

V usage is TRBV6-5 and J usage is TRBJ2-5; D is perhaps TRBD1 (5 bases). CDR1 and CDR2 from the germline V gene are MNHEY and SVGAGI. V shed 4 bases and J shed 6 bases, with 15 bases lying between them. The CDR3 consists of 14 residues. The CDR3 sequence is CASSSRQNGQTQYF. The DNA of the CDR3 is TGTGCCAGCAGTTCCCGACAGAACGGGCAGACCCAGTACTTC.

V and J are TRBV6-6 and TRBJ2-7; D gene ambiguous. Trimming shortened V by 4 bases and J by 0 bases, and 10 bases separated the two germline ends. The germline gives CDR1 MNHNY, CDR2 SVGAGI (reference sequence). The CDR3 sequence is 14 residues long. The chain's CDR3 is CASSSLMSSYEQYF. The CDR3 nucleotides read TGTGCCAGCAGTTCGCTCATGAGCTCCTACGAGCAGTACTTC.

V gene TRBV7-9 combines with J gene TRBJ1-1; D gene ambiguous. Germline V gene sequence: CDR1 SEHNR, CDR2 FQNEAQ (reference sequence). Trimming pared 4 bases from V and 7 bases from J, leaving 19 bases between. This CDR3 contains 15 residues. CDR3 nucleotide sequence: TGTGCCAGCAGCTCCTCCGGAGGTAGACACAATGAAGCTTTCTTT. Residues: CASSSSGGRHNEAFF.

This clone was detected only a few times. The rearrangement links TRBV4-3 to TRBJ2-6; a possible D gene is TRBD2 (5 bases). The germline V gene encodes CDR1 LGHNA and CDR2 YSLEER. Trimming took off 0 bases at V and 0 bases at J, with 6 bases between the two ends. The CDR3 has 16 amino acids. The CDR3 bases are TGCGCCAGCAGCCAAGATGCGGGCTCTGGGGCCAACGTCCTGACTTTC. Translated, it gives CASSQDAGSGANVLTF.

DNA of the CDR3: TGTGCCAGCAGCTCGGGACAGGTTAGCACAGATACGCAGTATTTT. This gives the protein CASSSGQVSTDTQYF. V and J are TRBV11-2 and TRBJ2-3; 8 nucleotides agree with TRBD1. This CDR3 contains 15 residues. Germline V CDR1 and CDR2: SGHAT, FQNNGV. Trimming cost V 4 bases and J 0 bases; bases outside gene matches: 3.

The rearrangement links TRBV7-9 to TRBJ1-2; tentatively, D is TRBD1 (6 bases). This CDR3 comprises 18 residues. The V end was cut by 5 bases, the J end by 3 bases, with 25 bases between. CDR1 SEHNR and CDR2 FQNEAQ come from the germline V gene (reference sequence). This CDR3 reads CASSATQQRGYGDYGYTF. The CDR3 nucleotides are TGTGCCAGCAGCGCTACCCAACAGAGGGGGTATGGGGACTATGGCTACACCTTC.

This clone was counted once. J is TRBJ2-7 and V is TRBV27; D could derive from TRBD1 or TRBD2 (6 bases each). CDR3 length equals 14 residues. Trimming removed 2 bases at V and 3 bases at J, with 11 bases between. Germline CDR1 MNHEY, CDR2 SMNVEV (reference sequence). DNA for the CDR3: TGTGCCAGCAGTTTAAGGGGGGCTAGCTACGAGCAGTACTTC. Translation gives CASSLRGASYEQYF.

The chain carries TRBV9 and TRBJ2-1; 12 bases align to TRBD2. The CDR3 runs 16 residues. V trimming: 2 bases; J trimming: 6 bases; junction bases outside the gene matches: 6. CDR1 and CDR2 from the germline V gene are SGDLS and YYNGEE. CDR3 in DNA: TGTGCCAGCAGCGTCGAAGGACTAGCGGGATTCAATGAGCAGTTCTTC. Its translation is CASSVEGLAGFNEQFF.

The chain carries TRBV6-1 and TRBJ1-5, with 9 bases matching TRBD1. V shed 11 bases, J shed 5 bases, and the junction held 7 bases outside the gene matches. The CDR3 consists of 13 residues. Germline loops: CDR1 MNHNS, CDR2 SASEGT. The CDR3 DNA reads as TGTGCCGTTGGGACAGGGCCCGATCAGCCCCAGCATTTT. Translation: CAVGTGPDQPQHF.

The chain has TRBV27 and TRBJ2-7; D gene unclear. Germline CDR1 and CDR2: MNHEY and SMNVEV (reference sequence). The CDR3 is 12 amino acids. V was cut by 2 bases and J by 6 bases, with 8 bases left in between. The CDR3 region is CASSLGAGEQYF. CDR3 nucleotides: TGTGCCAGCAGTTTAGGCGCTGGCGAGCAGTACTTC.

The CDR3 loop is CASSSGQGLHTEAFF. The CDR3 DNA reads TGCGCCAGCAGCTCTGGACAGGGCCTCCACACTGAAGCTTTCTTT. J is TRBJ1-1 and V is TRBV5-1, with 8 bases lining up with TRBD1. Germline CDR1 and CDR2: SGHRS and YFSETQ. Germline trimming cut 3 bases from V and 3 bases from J; bases unmatched to any gene: 7. This CDR3 is built from 15 residues.

The CDR3 bases are TGTGCCAGCAGCTTTATTTCTGAGCAGTTCTTC. It specifies CASSFISEQFF. The V call is TRBV5-6, the J call TRBJ2-1; no clear D. The CDR3 is made up of 11 amino acids. Germline assignment: CDR1 SGHDT and CDR2 YYEEEE. The V and J ends lost 2 bases and 9 bases respectively, with 6 bases between them.

This clone was picked up a small number of times. This sample includes further DNA sequences coding for the same CDR3. This chain links TRBV9 with TRBJ1-1, with D unresolved. The germline V gene has CDR1 SGDLS and CDR2 YYNGEE. This CDR3 comprises 12 residues. V was trimmed by 2 bases and J by 3 bases, leaving 5 bases between them. The DNA for the CDR3 is TGTGCCAGCAGCGTTGGACACACTGAAGCTTTCTTT. Protein product: CASSVGHTEAFF.

V gene TRBV11-2 combines with J gene TRBJ2-3; D may be TRBD1 (8 bases). The CDR3 is 15 residues long. V shed 5 bases and J shed 6 bases, with 18 bases lying between them. Germline V gene data show CDR1 as SGHAT and CDR2 as FQNNGV. For the CDR3, the DNA is TGTGCCAGCAGCACCGGGAGGACAGGGTTTGATACGCAGTATTTT. Its translation is CASSTGRTGFDTQYF.

The V gene is TRBV7-9, the J gene TRBJ1-5; no clear D gene. This CDR3 contains 12 residues. With 5 bases removed from V and 10 bases from J, the gap between germline ends came to 12 bases. The V gene's germline CDR1 is SEHNR and CDR2 FQNEAQ (reference sequence). The CDR3 coding sequence is TGTGCCAGCAGCCTTACCGGGGAACCCCAGCATTTT. It specifies CASSLTGEPQHF.

The chain uses TRBV6-6 and TRBJ1-5; TRBD1 matches at 7 bases. V shed 8 bases and J 7 bases; nucleotides not matched to a gene: 11. This CDR3 contains 14 residues. CDR1 and CDR2 from the germline V gene are MNHNY and SVGAGI (reference sequence). The CDR3 DNA reads TGTGCCAGCTATTTTGAACAGGGGACACAGCCCCAGCATTTT. The encoded protein is CASYFEQGTQPQHF.

The V and J genes are TRBV19 and TRBJ1-2; D is uncertain. Germline values: CDR1 LNHDA, CDR2 SQIVND (reference sequence). V shed 3 bases and J shed 8 bases, with 10 bases lying between them. This CDR3 spans 12 amino acids. This chain's CDR3 is CASSMVGSGYTF. The CDR3 DNA reads TGTGCCAGTAGTATGGTAGGGTCGGGCTACACCTTC.